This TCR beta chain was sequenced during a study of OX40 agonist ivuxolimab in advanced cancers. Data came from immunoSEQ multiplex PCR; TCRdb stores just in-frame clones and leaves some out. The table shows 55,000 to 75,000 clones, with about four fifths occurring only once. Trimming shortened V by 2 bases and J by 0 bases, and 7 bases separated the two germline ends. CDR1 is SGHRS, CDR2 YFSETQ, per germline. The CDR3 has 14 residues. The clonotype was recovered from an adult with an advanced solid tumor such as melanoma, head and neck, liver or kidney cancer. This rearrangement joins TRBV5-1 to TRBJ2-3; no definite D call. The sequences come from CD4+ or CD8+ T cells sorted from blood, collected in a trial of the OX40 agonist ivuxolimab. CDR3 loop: CASSFGLSTDTQYF. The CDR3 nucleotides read TGCGCCAGCAGCTTTGGTTTGAGCACAGATACGCAGTATTTT. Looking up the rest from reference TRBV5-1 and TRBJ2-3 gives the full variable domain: KAGVTQTPRYLIKTRGQQVTLSCSPISGHRSVSWYQQTPGQGLQFLFEYFSETQRNKGNFPGRFSGRQFSNSRSEMNVSTLELGDSALYLCASSFGLSTDTQYFGPGTRLTVL.